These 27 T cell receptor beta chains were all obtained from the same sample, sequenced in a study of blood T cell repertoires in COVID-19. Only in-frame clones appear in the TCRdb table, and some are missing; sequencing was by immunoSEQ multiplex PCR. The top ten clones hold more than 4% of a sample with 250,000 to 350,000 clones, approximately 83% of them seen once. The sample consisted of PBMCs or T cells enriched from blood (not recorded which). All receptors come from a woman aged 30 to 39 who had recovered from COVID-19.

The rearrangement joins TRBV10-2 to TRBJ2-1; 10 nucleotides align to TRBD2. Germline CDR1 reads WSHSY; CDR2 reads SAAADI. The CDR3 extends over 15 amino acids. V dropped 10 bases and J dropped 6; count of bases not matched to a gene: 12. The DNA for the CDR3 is TGCGCCATCACTGACCGGGGACTAGCGATCAATGAGCAGTTCTTC. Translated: CAITDRGLAINEQFF.

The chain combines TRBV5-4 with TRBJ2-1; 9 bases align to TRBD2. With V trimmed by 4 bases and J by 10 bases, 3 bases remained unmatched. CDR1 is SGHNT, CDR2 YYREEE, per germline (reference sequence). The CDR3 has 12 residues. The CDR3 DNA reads TGTGCCAGCAGCGTCAGCGGGAGGGAGCAGTTCTTC. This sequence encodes CASSVSGREQFF.

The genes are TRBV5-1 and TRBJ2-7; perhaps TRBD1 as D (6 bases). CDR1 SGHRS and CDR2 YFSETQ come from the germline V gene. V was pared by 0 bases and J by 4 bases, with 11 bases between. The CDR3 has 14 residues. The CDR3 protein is CASSLDDRIYEQYF. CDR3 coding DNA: TGCGCCAGCAGCTTGGATGACAGGATATACGAGCAGTACTTC.

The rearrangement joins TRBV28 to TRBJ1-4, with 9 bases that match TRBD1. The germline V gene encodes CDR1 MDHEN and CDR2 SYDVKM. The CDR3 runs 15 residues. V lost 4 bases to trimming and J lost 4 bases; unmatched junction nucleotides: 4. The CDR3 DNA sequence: TGTGCCAGCAGTTCCCGGACAGGGGTTAATGAAAAACTGTTTTTT. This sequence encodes CASSSRTGVNEKLFF.

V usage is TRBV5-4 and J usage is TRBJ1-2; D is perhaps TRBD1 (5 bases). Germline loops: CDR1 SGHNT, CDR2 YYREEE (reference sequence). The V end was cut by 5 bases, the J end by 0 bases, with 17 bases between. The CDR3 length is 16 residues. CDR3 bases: TGTGCCAGCAGAGGCGGGGGGAGTTTAGCTAACTATGGCTACACCTTC. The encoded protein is CASRGGGSLANYGYTF.

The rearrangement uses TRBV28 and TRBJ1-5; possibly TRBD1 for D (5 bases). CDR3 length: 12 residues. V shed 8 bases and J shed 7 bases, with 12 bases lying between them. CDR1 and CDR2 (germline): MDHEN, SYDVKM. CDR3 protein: CASGPGLQPQHF. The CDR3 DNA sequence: TGTGCCAGCGGCCCAGGGCTACAGCCCCAGCATTTT.

CDR3 in amino acids: CASRPTGNGEKLFF. CDR3 in DNA: TGTGCCAGCAGGCCGACAGGGAATGGTGAAAAACTGTTTTTT. The chain is built from TRBV2 and TRBJ1-4, with 7 bases aligning to TRBD1. V shed 6 bases and J 7 bases; nucleotides not matched to a gene: 8. CDR3 length equals 14 residues. Germline CDR1 is SNHLY and CDR2 is FYNNEI. Supplemented by reference TRBV2 and TRBJ1-4, the full variable domain reads EPEVTQTPSHQVTQMGQEVILRCVPISNHLYFYWYRQILGQKVEFLVSFYNNEISEKSEIFDDQFSVERPDGSNFTLKIRSTKLEDSAMYFCASRPTGNGEKLFFGSGTQLSVL.

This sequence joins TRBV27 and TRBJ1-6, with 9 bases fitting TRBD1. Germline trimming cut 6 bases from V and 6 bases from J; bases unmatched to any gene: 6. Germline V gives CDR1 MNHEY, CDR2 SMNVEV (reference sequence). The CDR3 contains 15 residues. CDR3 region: CASSPDRGGNSPLHF. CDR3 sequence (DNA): TGTGCCAGCAGCCCGGACAGGGGCGGTAATTCACCCCTCCACTTT.

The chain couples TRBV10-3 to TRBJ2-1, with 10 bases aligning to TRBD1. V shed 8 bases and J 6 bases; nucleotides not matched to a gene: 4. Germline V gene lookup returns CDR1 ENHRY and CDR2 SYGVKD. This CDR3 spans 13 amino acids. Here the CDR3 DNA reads TGTGCCATCGGGAGACAGGGGGCCAATGAGCAGTTCTTC. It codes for CAIGRQGANEQFF.

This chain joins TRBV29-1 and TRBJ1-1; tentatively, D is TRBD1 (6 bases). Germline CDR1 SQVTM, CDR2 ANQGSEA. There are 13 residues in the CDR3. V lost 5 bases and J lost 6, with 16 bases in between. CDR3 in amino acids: CSVFMRQAAEAFF. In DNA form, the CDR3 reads TGCAGCGTTTTTATGAGACAGGCCGCTGAAGCTTTCTTT.

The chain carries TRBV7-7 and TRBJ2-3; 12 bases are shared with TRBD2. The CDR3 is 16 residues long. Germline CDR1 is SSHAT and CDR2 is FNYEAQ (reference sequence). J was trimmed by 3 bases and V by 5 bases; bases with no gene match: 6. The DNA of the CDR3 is TGTGCCAGCAGCGCCAAACTAGCGGGGGGTACAGATACGCAGTATTTT. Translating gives CASSAKLAGGTDTQYF.

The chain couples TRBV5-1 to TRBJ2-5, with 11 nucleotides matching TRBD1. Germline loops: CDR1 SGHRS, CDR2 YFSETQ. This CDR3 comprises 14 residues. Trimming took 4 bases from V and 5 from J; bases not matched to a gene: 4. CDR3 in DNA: TGCGCCAGCAGCCCGGACAGGGGGCGGGAGACCCAGTACTTC. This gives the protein CASSPDRGRETQYF.

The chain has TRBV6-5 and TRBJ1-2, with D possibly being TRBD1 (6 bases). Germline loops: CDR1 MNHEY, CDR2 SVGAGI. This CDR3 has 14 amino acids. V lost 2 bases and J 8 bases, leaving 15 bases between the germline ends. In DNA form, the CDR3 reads TGTGCCAGCAGTTACCTCTTCTCAGGGGCAGGCTACACCTTC. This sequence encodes CASSYLFSGAGYTF.

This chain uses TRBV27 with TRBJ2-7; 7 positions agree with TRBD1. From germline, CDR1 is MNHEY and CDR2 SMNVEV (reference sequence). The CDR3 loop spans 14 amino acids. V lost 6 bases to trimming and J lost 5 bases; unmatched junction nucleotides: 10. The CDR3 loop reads CASRPYRGRNEQYF. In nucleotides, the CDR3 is TGTGCCAGCAGGCCATACAGGGGAAGGAACGAGCAGTACTTC.

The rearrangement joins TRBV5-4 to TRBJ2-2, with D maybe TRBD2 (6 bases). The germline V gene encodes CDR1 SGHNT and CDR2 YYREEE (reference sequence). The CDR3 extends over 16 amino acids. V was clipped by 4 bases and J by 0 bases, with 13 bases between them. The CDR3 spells CASSLDGSSNTGELFF. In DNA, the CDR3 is TGTGCCAGCAGCCTGGACGGGAGCTCGAACACCGGGGAGCTGTTTTTT.

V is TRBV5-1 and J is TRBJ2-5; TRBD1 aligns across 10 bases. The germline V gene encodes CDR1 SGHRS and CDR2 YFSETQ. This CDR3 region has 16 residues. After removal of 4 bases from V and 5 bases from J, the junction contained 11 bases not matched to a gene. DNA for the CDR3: TGCGCCAGCAGCAAAAGCCGGGACAGGGGATGGGAGACCCAGTACTTC. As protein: CASSKSRDRGWETQYF. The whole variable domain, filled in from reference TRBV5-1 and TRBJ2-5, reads KAGVTQTPRYLIKTRGQQVTLSCSPISGHRSVSWYQQTPGQGLQFLFEYFSETQRNKGNFPGRFSGRQFSNSRSEMNVSTLELGDSALYLCASSKSRDRGWETQYFGPGTRLLVL.

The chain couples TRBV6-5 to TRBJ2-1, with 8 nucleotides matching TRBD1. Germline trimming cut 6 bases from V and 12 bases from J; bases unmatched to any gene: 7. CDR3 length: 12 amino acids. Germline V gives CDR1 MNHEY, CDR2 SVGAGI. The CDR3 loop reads CASSLDRERQFF. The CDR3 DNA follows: TGTGCCAGCAGCTTGGACAGGGAGAGGCAGTTCTTC.

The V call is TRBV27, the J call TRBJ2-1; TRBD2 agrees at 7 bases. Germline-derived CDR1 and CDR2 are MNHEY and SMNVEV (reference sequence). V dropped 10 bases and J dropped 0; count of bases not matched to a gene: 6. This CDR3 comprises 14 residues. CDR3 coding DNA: TGTGCCACCGCTAGCGGTAGCTCCTACAATGAGCAGTTCTTC. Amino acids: CATASGSSYNEQFF.

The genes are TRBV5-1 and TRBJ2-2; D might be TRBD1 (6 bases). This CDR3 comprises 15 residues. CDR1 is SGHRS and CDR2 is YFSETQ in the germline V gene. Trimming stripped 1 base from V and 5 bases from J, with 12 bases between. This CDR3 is CASSLKQGETGELFF. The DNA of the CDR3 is TGCGCCAGCAGCTTGAAACAGGGTGAGACCGGGGAGCTGTTTTTT.

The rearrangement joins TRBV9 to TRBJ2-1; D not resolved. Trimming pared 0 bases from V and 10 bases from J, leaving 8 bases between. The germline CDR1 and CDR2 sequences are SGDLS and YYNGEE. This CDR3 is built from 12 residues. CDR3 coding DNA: TGTGCCAGCAGCGTAGAGCTGGGCGAGCAGTTCTTC. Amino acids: CASSVELGEQFF.

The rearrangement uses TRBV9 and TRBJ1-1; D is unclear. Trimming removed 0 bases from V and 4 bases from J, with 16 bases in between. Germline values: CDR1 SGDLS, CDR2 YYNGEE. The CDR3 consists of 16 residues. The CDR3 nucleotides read TGTGCCAGCAGCGTAGGTGAAACGCGGAGCGGCACTGAAGCTTTCTTT. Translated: CASSVGETRSGTEAFF.

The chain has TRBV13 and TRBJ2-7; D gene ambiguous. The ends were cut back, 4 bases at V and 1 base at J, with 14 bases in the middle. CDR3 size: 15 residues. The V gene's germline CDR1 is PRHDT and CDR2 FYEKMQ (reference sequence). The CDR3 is CASSYNLSRSYEQYF. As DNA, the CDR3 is TGTGCCAGCAGCTACAATTTGTCCCGATCCTACGAGCAGTACTTC.

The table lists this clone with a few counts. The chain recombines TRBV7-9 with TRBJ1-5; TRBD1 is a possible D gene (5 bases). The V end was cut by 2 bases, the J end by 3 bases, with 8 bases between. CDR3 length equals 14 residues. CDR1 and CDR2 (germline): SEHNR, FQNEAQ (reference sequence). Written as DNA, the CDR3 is TGTGCCAGCAGCTTAACGGGGGTCAATCAGCCCCAGCATTTT. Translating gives CASSLTGVNQPQHF.

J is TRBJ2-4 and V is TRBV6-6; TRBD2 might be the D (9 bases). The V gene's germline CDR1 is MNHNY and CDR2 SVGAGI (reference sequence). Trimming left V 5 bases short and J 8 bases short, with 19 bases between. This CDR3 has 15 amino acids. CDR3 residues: CASSAGGGRGDIQYF. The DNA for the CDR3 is TGTGCCAGCAGTGCAGGGGGCGGGAGGGGAGACATTCAGTACTTC.

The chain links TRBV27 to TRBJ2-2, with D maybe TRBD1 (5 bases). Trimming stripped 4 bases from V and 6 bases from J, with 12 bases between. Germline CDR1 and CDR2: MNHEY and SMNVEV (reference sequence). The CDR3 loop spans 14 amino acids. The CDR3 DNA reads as TGTGCCAGCAGTTGGGGCGGTTGGGCCGGGGAGCTGTTTTTT. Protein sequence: CASSWGGWAGELFF.

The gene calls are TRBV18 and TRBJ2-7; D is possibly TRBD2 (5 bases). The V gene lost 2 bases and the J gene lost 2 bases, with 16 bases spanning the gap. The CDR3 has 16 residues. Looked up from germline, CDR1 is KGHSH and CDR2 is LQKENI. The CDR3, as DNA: TGTGCCAGCTCACCAAGAGGGAGCGGTTACGCCTACGAGCAGTACTTC. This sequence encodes CASSPRGSGYAYEQYF.

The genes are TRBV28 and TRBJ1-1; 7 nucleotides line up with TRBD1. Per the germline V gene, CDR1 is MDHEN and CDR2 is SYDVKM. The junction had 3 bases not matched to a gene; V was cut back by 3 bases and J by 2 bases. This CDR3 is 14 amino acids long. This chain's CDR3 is CASSLDRINTEAFF. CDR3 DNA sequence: TGTGCCAGCAGTTTGGACAGGATTAACACTGAAGCTTTCTTT.